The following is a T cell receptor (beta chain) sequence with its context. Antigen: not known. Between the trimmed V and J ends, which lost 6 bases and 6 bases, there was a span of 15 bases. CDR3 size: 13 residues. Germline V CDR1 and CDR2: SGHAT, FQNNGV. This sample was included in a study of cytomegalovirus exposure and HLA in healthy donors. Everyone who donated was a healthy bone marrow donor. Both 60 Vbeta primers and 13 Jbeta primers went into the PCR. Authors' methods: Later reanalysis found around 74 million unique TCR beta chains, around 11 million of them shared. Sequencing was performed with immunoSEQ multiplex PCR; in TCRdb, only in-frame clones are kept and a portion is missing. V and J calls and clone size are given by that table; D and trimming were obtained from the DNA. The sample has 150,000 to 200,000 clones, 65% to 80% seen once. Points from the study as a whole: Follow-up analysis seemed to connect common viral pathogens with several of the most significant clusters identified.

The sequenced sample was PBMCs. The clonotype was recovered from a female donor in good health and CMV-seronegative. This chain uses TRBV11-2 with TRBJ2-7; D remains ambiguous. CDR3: CASSFQTTGEQYF. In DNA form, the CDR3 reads TGTGCCAGCAGTTTCCAGACGACGGGCGAGCAGTACTTC.